Reported below is one TCR beta chain. Its target is unknown. The PCR had 60 Vbeta and 13 Jbeta primers. In the original processing: Unique TCR beta chains totaled around 86 million in a later count, with approximately 11 million of them shared. Some clones are missing from TCRdb's copy, which holds only in-frame ones; the method was immunoSEQ multiplex PCR. The V and J calls and clone size come from that table; D and trimming were worked out from the DNA. In the table there are about 110,000 clones, approximately 81% of which are singletons. This CDR3 comprises 13 residues. The germline V and J ends were trimmed by 0 bases and 10 bases, with 8 bases remaining between them. Germline-derived CDR1 and CDR2 are SGHRS and YFSETQ. The entry originates in a study of cytomegalovirus exposure and HLA in healthy donors. General study findings and limits: Rare sequences made up most TCRs, while some public TCRs were found in many donors.

The source is a woman aged 18-29 years in good health and CMV-seropositive. Material: PBMCs. The gene calls are TRBV5-1 and TRBJ1-6; D is ambiguous. CDR3 sequence (DNA): TGCGCCAGCAGCTTGGCCGGGATATCACCCCTCCACTTT. As protein: CASSLAGISPLHF.